One TCR beta chain is described in this entry. This entry belongs to a study of blood T cell repertoires in COVID-19. Looking at the study overall: Sample material is recorded as cDNA or gDNA derived from T cells, B-cell-depleted T cells, or PBMCs.

This CDR3 contains 16 residues. Between the trimmed V and J ends, which lost 4 bases and 0 bases, there was a span of 11 bases. Germline CDR1 and CDR2: KGHDR and SFDVKD. Repertoires were generated with immunoSEQ multiplex PCR, while TCRdb's copy carries only in-frame clones and drops some. The sample yields 200,000 to 250,000 clones, about 84% seen once. The sequencing sample was made of PBMCs or T cells enriched from blood (not recorded which). This TCR derives from a woman between 40 and 50 years old with acute COVID-19. The gene calls are TRBV24-1 and TRBJ1-4; maybe TRBD1 (5 bases). CDR3 coding DNA: TGTGCCACCAGTGACGAGGGACTCGCAACTAATGAAAAACTGTTTTTT. Translating gives CATSDEGLATNEKLFF.